This record covers a single TCR beta chain. What it binds is not known. Here immunoSEQ multiplex PCR was the method, and the copy in TCRdb shows in-frame clones only, minus some. Counted here are tens of thousands of clones, more than 65% occurring once; the ten biggest clones make up 8.7%. This CDR3 spans 16 amino acids. Germline CDR1 LNHDA, CDR2 SQIVND (reference sequence). Trimming removed 7 bases from V and 1 base from J, with 17 bases in between. The sample originates from a study of T cells in tumors after PD-1 blockade. Turning to the study itself: Blood samples averaged roughly 110,000 templates (range about 23,000-260,000) and more than 35,000 unique clonotypes.

General observations from the study: Some novel exhausted tumor clones appeared in pre-treatment blood, suggesting peripheral recruitment.

This sequence originates from a human donor with advanced basal cell or squamous cell carcinoma (not recorded which). This chain uses TRBV19 with TRBJ1-3, with unresolved D. Sample: PBMCs, taken before anti-PD-1 therapy. CDR3 DNA: TGTGCCAGTAATGAGGGTAGTAGGTTTTCTGGAAACACCATATATTTT. Translating it yields CASNEGSRFSGNTIYF.